Described below is a single TCR beta chain sequence and its context. The data were obtained in a study of blood T cell repertoires in COVID-19. For the study at large: The samples span acute and convalescent COVID-19 from the United States, Italy and Spain. Sources were T cells, B-cell-depleted T cells, or PBMCs; the material itself was cDNA or gDNA.

This CDR3 is 14 amino acids long. V was trimmed by 5 bases and J by 1 base, leaving 12 bases between them. In germline, CDR1 is MNHEY, CDR2 SVGAGI. Original analysis: Reference gene primers were amplified, and this amplification served to estimate nucleated cell counts. Clones were sequenced by immunoSEQ multiplex PCR, and TCRdb holds only the in-frame ones, with some missing. Clone size and V and J calls were adopted from that table, with D and trimming inferred from the DNA. There are 110,000 to 150,000 clones in the sample; 84% occur only once, and about 9.4% lies in the top ten. Sample: peripheral blood. This TCR was sampled from a man aged 60 to 69 with active or convalescent COVID-19. The V call is TRBV6-5, the J call TRBJ2-7; the D is unclear. The CDR3 bases are TGTGCCAGCAGTCGCCCCGGTGGTTCCTACGAGCAGTACTTC. Translated: CASSRPGGSYEQYF.